The clone carrying this T cell receptor beta chain was seen ten or more times. The antigen remains unidentified. Germline values: CDR1 LNHNV, CDR2 YYDKDF (reference sequence). This CDR3 spans 15 amino acids. Trimming removed 5 bases from V and 3 bases from J, with 16 bases in between. TCRdb called clones again from the PCR reads with MiXCR. In the table there are approximately 44,000 clones, roughly 31% of which are singletons. Prior to thyroid surgery, none of the patients had received any treatment. The data stem from a study of metastatic and nonmetastatic thyroid tumors. Study summary: The study looked at repertoires side by side in blood and in tumor or nodule tissue from malignant and benign thyroid patients.

Study results and caveats: Malignant tumors reportedly showed significantly higher TCR beta diversity than benign nodules in both blood and tumor.

The chain recombines TRBV15 with TRBJ1-1; D might be TRBD1 (5 bases). The TCR comes from a male donor with papillary thyroid cancer or a benign thyroid nodule (not recorded which). Some clones in this sample may be carry-over from other donors' samples. The specimen was blood. The CDR3 DNA reads TGTGCCACCAGCCGGGAAGAGGTGGGGGACACTGAAGCTTTCTTT. Translation gives CATSREEVGDTEAFF.